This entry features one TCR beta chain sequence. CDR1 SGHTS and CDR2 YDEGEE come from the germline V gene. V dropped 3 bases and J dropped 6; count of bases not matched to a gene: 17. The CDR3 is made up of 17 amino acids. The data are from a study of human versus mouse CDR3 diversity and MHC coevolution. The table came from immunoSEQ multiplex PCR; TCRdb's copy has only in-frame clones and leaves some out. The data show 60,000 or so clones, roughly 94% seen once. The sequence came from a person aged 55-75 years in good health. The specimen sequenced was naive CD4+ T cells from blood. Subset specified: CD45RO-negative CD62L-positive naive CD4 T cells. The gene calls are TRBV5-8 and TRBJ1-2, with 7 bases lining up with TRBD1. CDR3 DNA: TGTGCCAGCAGCTCGAAATCCGGGACAGTGAACAATGATGGCTACACCTTC. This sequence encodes CASSSKSGTVNNDGYTF.